The 27 T cell receptor beta chains below come from one sample, sequenced in a study of cytomegalovirus exposure and HLA in healthy donors. Sequenced by immunoSEQ multiplex PCR; TCRdb stores in-frame clones only, minus some. The sample includes about 250,000 clones, about 83% of them seen just once. Material for sequencing was PBMCs. The origin of the receptors is a man between 18 and 35 years old in good health and CMV-seronegative.

The chain is built from TRBV7-2 and TRBJ2-7, with D possibly TRBD2 on 6 matching bases. This CDR3 has 13 amino acids. Trimming pared 3 bases from V and 7 bases from J, leaving 13 bases between. The germline gives CDR1 SGHTA, CDR2 FQGNSA. The CDR3 nucleotides read TGTGCCAGCAGCTTCGGGGGAGTGGGAGAGCAGTACTTC. Translation: CASSFGGVGEQYF.

V is TRBV18 and J is TRBJ1-5, with 7 bases aligning to TRBD1. Trimming at V came to 2 bases and at J to 11 bases, leaving 12 bases not matched to a gene. The CDR3 loop spans 15 amino acids. CDR1 and CDR2 (germline): KGHSH, LQKENI. CDR3 nucleotide sequence: TGTGCCAGCTCACCAAACCTACAGGGGTTCGAAGCCCAGCATTTT. It translates to CASSPNLQGFEAQHF.

V is TRBV6-5 and J is TRBJ2-7, with TRBD1 matching over 8 bases. The CDR3 spans 13 residues. Germline V lookup: CDR1 MNHEY, CDR2 SVGAGI. After removal of 5 bases from V and 3 bases from J, the junction contained 3 bases not matched to a gene. CDR3 nucleotides: TGTGCCAGCAGTAGGGACAGGCTCTACGAGCAGTACTTC. Its translation: CASSRDRLYEQYF.

The rearrangement uses TRBV28 and TRBJ1-5; the D gene is possibly TRBD1 (6 bases). The CDR3 extends over 15 amino acids. CDR1 MDHEN and CDR2 SYDVKM come from the germline V gene. V was shortened by 4 bases and J by 5 bases, with 15 bases between the two germline ends. As DNA, the CDR3 is TGTGCCAGCAGTTACTCTCAGGGGAACCATCAGCCCCAGCATTTT. The encoded protein is CASSYSQGNHQPQHF. The full variable domain, rest sourced from reference TRBV28 and TRBJ1-5, is DVKVTQSSRYLVKRTGEKVFLECVQDMDHENMFWYRQDPGLGLRLIYFSYDVKMKEKGDIPEGYSVSREKKERFSLILESASTNQTSMYLCASSYSQGNHQPQHFGDGTRLSIL.

V gene TRBV7-8 combines with J gene TRBJ2-2; TRBD1 aligns across 12 bases. The CDR3 has 16 residues. Per germline, CDR1 SGHVS and CDR2 FQNEAQ. V lost 5 bases, J lost 4 bases, and 5 bases stayed unmatched. The CDR3 region has the DNA TGTGCCAGCAGCCCGTCGGGACAGGGGGCCACCGGGGAGCTGTTTTTT. Its protein product is CASSPSGQGATGELFF. The full variable domain, rest sourced from reference TRBV7-8 and TRBJ2-2, is GAGVSQSPRYKVAKRGQDVALRCDPISGHVSLFWYQQALGQGPEFLTYFQNEAQLDKSGLPSDRFFAERPEGSVSTLKIQRTQQEDSAVYLCASSPSGQGATGELFFGEGSRLTVL.

The chain carries TRBV10-3 and TRBJ1-2; weak D call: TRBD1 (6 bases). V gave up 2 bases and J gave up 5 bases, with 15 bases separating them. Germline lookup yields CDR1 ENHRY and CDR2 SYGVKD. This CDR3 contains 15 residues. CDR3 DNA: TGTGCCATCAGTGAGGGCCAGGGGTCCGGGTATGGCTACACCTTC. This translates into CAISEGQGSGYGYTF.

The J gene is TRBJ2-5, the V gene TRBV9; a weak D match, TRBD1 (6 bases). The CDR3 extends over 16 amino acids. The germline V gene has CDR1 SGDLS and CDR2 YYNGEE. With 4 bases removed from V and 7 bases from J, the gap between germline ends came to 23 bases. This chain's CDR3 is CASSFYPTRGEGTQYF. The CDR3 DNA is TGTGCCAGCAGCTTTTACCCCACCAGGGGCGAGGGGACCCAGTACTTC.

This clone is a singleton in its sample. The chain is built from TRBV5-1 and TRBJ2-7, with D possibly matching TRBD1 (5 bases). V lost 4 bases to trimming and J lost 2 bases, with 10 bases between them. The CDR3 extends over 13 amino acids. Germline lookup yields CDR1 SGHRS and CDR2 YFSETQ. CDR3 DNA sequence: TGCGCCAGCAGCAAAGACAGTACCTACGAGCAGTACTTC. Protein: CASSKDSTYEQYF.

The rearrangement links TRBV28 to TRBJ1-6; TRBD1 is a possible D gene (5 bases). V was cut by 3 bases and J by 9 bases, with 18 bases left in between. CDR3 length equals 16 residues. CDR1 and CDR2 (germline): MDHEN, SYDVKM. The CDR3 bases are TGTGCCAGCAGTTTTAACGACGGGGGTGGTAGTTCACCCCTCCACTTT. Translation: CASSFNDGGGSSPLHF.

This chain uses TRBV2 with TRBJ1-2, with 8 bases matching TRBD1. The CDR3 extends over 14 amino acids. V shed 4 bases and J 4 bases; nucleotides not matched to a gene: 5. Germline loops: CDR1 SNHLY, CDR2 FYNNEI. CDR3 protein: CASSVGQEIYGYTF. The CDR3 DNA sequence: TGTGCCAGCAGTGTGGGACAGGAAATCTATGGCTACACCTTC. Supplemented by reference TRBV2 and TRBJ1-2, the full variable domain reads EPEVTQTPSHQVTQMGQEVILRCVPISNHLYFYWYRQILGQKVEFLVSFYNNEISEKSEIFDDQFSVERPDGSNFTLKIRSTKLEDSAMYFCASSVGQEIYGYTFGSGTRLTVV.

This clone was counted a single time. The chain joins TRBV28 to TRBJ2-4, with a possible D match to TRBD2 (6 bases). This CDR3 spans 15 amino acids. The germline V and J ends were trimmed by 3 bases and 3 bases, with 12 bases remaining between them. Germline CDR1 reads MDHEN; CDR2 reads SYDVKM. CDR3 sequence (DNA): TGTGCCAGCAGTTTTACGGGACTGGACAAAAACATTCAGTACTTC. The encoded protein is CASSFTGLDKNIQYF.

The chain uses TRBV5-4 and TRBJ2-2; 10 positions agree with TRBD1. The CDR3 spans 16 residues. With 4 bases clipped from V and 4 bases from J, the junction kept 7 bases outside the gene matches. From germline, CDR1 is SGHNT and CDR2 YYREEE (reference sequence). The CDR3 DNA sequence: TGTGCCAGCAGCACCCGACAGGGGGCGGGCACCGGGGAGCTGTTTTTT. Encoded protein: CASSTRQGAGTGELFF.

This rearrangement joins TRBV4-3 to TRBJ2-3, with D maybe TRBD2 (6 bases). The CDR3 totals 16 residues. The germline CDR1 and CDR2 sequences are LGHNA and YSLEER. V gave up 1 base and J gave up 0 bases, with 11 bases separating them. DNA of the CDR3: TGCGCCAGCAGCCAAGCCCCGGGACTTAGCACAGATACGCAGTATTTT. It translates to CASSQAPGLSTDTQYF.

This chain links TRBV6-5 with TRBJ1-3; D is perhaps TRBD1 (6 bases). The V gene's germline CDR1 is MNHEY and CDR2 SVGAGI. The ends were cut back, 6 bases at V and 4 bases at J, with 16 bases in the middle. This CDR3 is 15 amino acids long. CDR3: CASSLRGAQGNTIYF. CDR3 DNA sequence: TGTGCCAGCAGCTTACGGGGGGCGCAAGGAAACACCATATATTTT.

This clone was seen ten or more times. This chain uses TRBV5-6 with TRBJ2-7; D gene uncertain. CDR3 size: 11 residues. CDR1 is SGHDT, CDR2 YYEEEE, per germline. Between the trimmed V and J ends, which lost 10 bases and 9 bases, there was a span of 17 bases. The CDR3 here is CAWLPALPQYF. The CDR3 nucleotides are TGTGCCTGGCTTCCTGCCCTTCCGCAGTACTTC.

This sequence joins TRBV15 and TRBJ2-5; D gene ambiguous. V lost 0 bases, J lost 4 bases, and 6 bases lay in between. The CDR3 has 13 residues. Germline lookup yields CDR1 LNHNV and CDR2 YYDKDF (reference sequence). DNA of the CDR3: TGTGCCACCAGCAGAGATGAGGTAGAGACCCAGTACTTC. Amino acid sequence: CATSRDEVETQYF.

The chain carries TRBV4-1 and TRBJ2-2, with 9 bases fitting TRBD2. CDR1 and CDR2 from the germline V gene are MGHRA and YSYEKL. J gave up 3 bases and V 2 bases, and 10 bases lay outside the gene matches. The CDR3 covers 18 residues. The CDR3 is CASSQRLAGGPDTGELFF. The CDR3 DNA is TGCGCCAGCAGCCAACGGTTGGCGGGAGGGCCGGACACCGGGGAGCTGTTTTTT.

This chain joins TRBV30 and TRBJ2-3; 12 bases align to TRBD2. Unmatched junction bases numbered 3, after V lost 2 bases and J lost 0 bases. Germline CDR1 reads GTSNPN; CDR2 reads SVGIG (reference sequence). This CDR3 is 16 amino acids long. The CDR3 coding sequence is TGTGCCTGGAGTCTAGCGGGGGGGATTAGCACAGATACGCAGTATTTT. This translates into CAWSLAGGISTDTQYF.

This chain uses TRBV27 with TRBJ1-6, with a weak D call TRBD1 (6 bases). The ends were cut back, 6 bases at V and 5 bases at J, with 26 bases in the middle. The CDR3 extends over 19 amino acids. Germline V gene data show CDR1 as MNHEY and CDR2 as SMNVEV (reference sequence). The CDR3 loop is CASSAVRQGPGFNNSPLHF. In DNA, the CDR3 is TGTGCCAGCAGCGCAGTGCGGCAGGGGCCGGGCTTCAATAATTCACCCCTCCACTTT.

The V and J genes are TRBV19 and TRBJ2-1, with D uncertain. The germline gives CDR1 LNHDA, CDR2 SQIVND (reference sequence). Trimming shortened V by 4 bases and J by 8 bases, and 9 bases separated the two germline ends. The CDR3 covers 12 residues. CDR3 protein: CASSRYEHEQFF. CDR3 nucleotide sequence: TGTGCCAGTAGTAGGTACGAGCATGAGCAGTTCTTC.

This chain links TRBV5-6 with TRBJ2-1; 9 bases are a match to TRBD1. Germline CDR1 reads SGHDT; CDR2 reads YYEEEE. The CDR3 spans 13 residues. The junction had 5 bases not matched to a gene; V was cut back by 0 bases and J by 13 bases. CDR3 coding DNA: TGTGCCAGCAGCTTGGGGACAGGGGCCCAACAGTTCTTC. Protein: CASSLGTGAQQFF.

The V gene is TRBV4-3, the J gene TRBJ2-7, with a weak D call TRBD2 (5 bases). The V end was cut by 1 base, the J end by 5 bases, with 12 bases between. The CDR3 is 14 residues long. The germline gives CDR1 LGHNA, CDR2 YSLEER. Here the CDR3 DNA reads TGCGCCAGCAGCCAAGGAATGGCGCGGGACGAGCAGTACTTC. Its protein product is CASSQGMARDEQYF.

The chain uses TRBV4-2 and TRBJ1-1, with 9 bases lining up with TRBD1. Germline V gives CDR1 LGHNA, CDR2 YNFKEQ. With V trimmed by 6 bases and J by 3 bases, 5 bases remained unmatched. This CDR3 is built from 14 residues. For the CDR3, the DNA is TGTGCCAGCAGTCCACAGGGGGCAGACACTGAAGCTTTCTTT. This sequence encodes CASSPQGADTEAFF.

J is TRBJ1-2 and V is TRBV27; no definite D call. Per the germline V gene, CDR1 is MNHEY and CDR2 is SMNVEV (reference sequence). CDR3 size: 13 residues. Trimming shortened V by 1 base and J by 8 bases, and 11 bases separated the two germline ends. In DNA form, the CDR3 reads TGTGCCAGCAGTTTATTAGGCCCCGGGGGCTACACCTTC. It encodes CASSLLGPGGYTF.

The genes are TRBV28 and TRBJ1-2; TRBD1 might be the D (6 bases). Trimming stripped 5 bases from V and 0 bases from J, with 13 bases between. Germline lookup yields CDR1 MDHEN and CDR2 SYDVKM. This CDR3 comprises 15 residues. CDR3 DNA sequence: TGTGCCAGCAGTCCTGGGACACAGGCTAACTATGGCTACACCTTC. Translation: CASSPGTQANYGYTF.

This chain joins TRBV28 and TRBJ1-2, with 8 positions matching TRBD1. V dropped 6 bases and J dropped 5; count of bases not matched to a gene: 11. The CDR3 sequence is 15 residues long. Germline V gene lookup returns CDR1 MDHEN and CDR2 SYDVKM. The CDR3 nucleotides read TGTGCCAGCAGCTATCCCCAGGGGGCGGGGTATGGCTACACCTTC. It encodes CASSYPQGAGYGYTF.

This chain joins TRBV28 and TRBJ2-6; D is unresolved. Germline values: CDR1 MDHEN, CDR2 SYDVKM. This CDR3 is 12 amino acids long. V lost 6 bases to trimming and J lost 4 bases, with 4 bases between them. The CDR3 sequence: CASRRGANVLTF. The CDR3 nucleotides are TGTGCCAGCAGGAGGGGGGCCAACGTCCTGACTTTC.